This T cell receptor (beta chain) was identified in a study of cytomegalovirus exposure and HLA in healthy donors. Study results and caveats: Reportedly, a later analysis found an Asian-associated ancestry cluster had fewer N-insertions than the roughly 700-donor mean. Analyses of presence/absence relied on an assumption of roughly uniform sequencing depth across donors. Most subjects' HLA-A and HLA-B alleles were reportedly predicted from TCR beta sequences. Cytomegalovirus association was listed for 170 or so TCR beta chains.

In the PCR, 60 Vbeta and 13 Jbeta primers were used. Clones were read by immunoSEQ multiplex PCR, and TCRdb kept only the in-frame ones, dropping some. The sample lists about 200,000 clones, over 65% occurring once. Comments on this clone: Its antigen is unidentified.

The CDR3 is made up of 15 amino acids. The germline V gene has CDR1 SGHVS and CDR2 FQNEAQ. V was pared by 5 bases and J by 4 bases, with 17 bases between. The sequence came from a middle-aged man in good health and CMV-seronegative. Sequenced sample: PBMCs. J is TRBJ1-2 and V is TRBV7-8; D remains unclear. The CDR3 nucleotides read TGTGCCAGCAGCCCCCCTTTGGCCTCGGGCTATGGCTACACCTTC. Its protein is CASSPPLASGYGYTF.